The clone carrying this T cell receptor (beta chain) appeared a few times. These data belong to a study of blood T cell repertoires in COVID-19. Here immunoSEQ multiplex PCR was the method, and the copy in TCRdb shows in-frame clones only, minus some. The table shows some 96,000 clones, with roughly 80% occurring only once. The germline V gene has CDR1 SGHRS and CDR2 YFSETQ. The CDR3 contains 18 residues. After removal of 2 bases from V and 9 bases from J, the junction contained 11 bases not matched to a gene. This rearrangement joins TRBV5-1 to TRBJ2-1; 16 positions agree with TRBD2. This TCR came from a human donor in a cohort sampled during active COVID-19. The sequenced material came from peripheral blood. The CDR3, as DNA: TGCGCCAGCAGCTTAATCCCGGGACTAGCGGGAGGGCCAGTTGAGCAGTTCTTC. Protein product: CASSLIPGLAGGPVEQFF.